The 21 T cell receptor beta chains below come from one sample, sequenced in a study of regulatory T cells in long-lasting Graves disease. To make TCR beta libraries, researchers used iRepertoire HTBI primers and Arm-PCR of CDR3 regions. TCRdb passed the multiplex PCR reads through MiXCR, listing each CDR3 protein once. This sample has approximately 350,000 distinct CDR3 sequences, with more than 20% found just once. Time point specified: persistent/refractory GD, antithyroid drugs over 5 years with positive TRAb. Following extraction of RNA from PBMCs, that RNA was used to make the TCR library. The starting material was peripheral blood mononuclear cells (PBMCs), obtained when the disease was refractory, from a patient treated with antithyroid drugs. The receptors originated from a woman aged 40 to 50 with Graves disease.

This clonotype was counted at least ten times. The chain carries TRBV7-8 and TRBJ2-7; tentative D call: TRBD1 (7 bases). Germline loops: CDR1 SGHVS, CDR2 FQNEAQ. The CDR3 spans 17 residues. Trimming took 7 bases from V and 3 from J, leaving 25 bases between them. This chain's CDR3 is CASTQGGRGSTYYEQYF. The DNA of the CDR3 is TGTGCCAGCACCCAGGGGGGTCGAGGGAGCACTTACTACGAGCAGTACTTC. Full variable domain (remainder filled in from reference TRBV7-8 and TRBJ2-7): GAGVSQSPRYKVAKRGQDVALRCDPISGHVSLFWYQQALGQGPEFLTYFQNEAQLDKSGLPSDRFFAERPEGSVSTLKIQRTQQEDSAVYLCASTQGGRGSTYYEQYFGPGTRLTVT.

The rearrangement links TRBV5-8 to TRBJ1-4; D not certain. This CDR3 contains 13 residues. Germline V lookup: CDR1 SGHTS, CDR2 YDEGEE. Trimming took 3 bases from V and 3 from J, leaving 6 bases between them. CDR3 DNA: TGTGCCAGCAGCTGGAGGGCTAATGAAAAACTGTTTTTT. Protein product: CASSWRANEKLFF.

The chain links TRBV29-1 to TRBJ2-7; 7 bases line up with TRBD1. The CDR3 is made up of 13 amino acids. Germline lookup yields CDR1 SQVTM and CDR2 ANQGSEA. In nucleotides, the CDR3 is TGCAGTCATACAGGGGATTTCTCCTACGAGCAGTACTTC. Encoded protein: CSHTGDFSYEQYF.

The V gene is TRBV20-1, the J gene TRBJ1-4; 7 bases line up with TRBD1. The junction had 4 bases not matched to a gene; V was cut back by 0 bases and J by 6 bases. CDR3 length: 14 residues. Germline CDR1 is DFQATT and CDR2 is SNEGSKA (reference sequence). The CDR3 protein is CSARDKTGHEKLFF. For the CDR3, the DNA is TGCAGTGCTAGAGATAAGACAGGGCATGAAAAACTGTTTTTT.

Details on this clonotype: The junction and the germline gene differ at one end; a read error may be behind it. The V and J genes are TRBV20-1 and TRBJ1-1; 7 bases fit TRBD1. The CDR3 spans 13 residues. Per the germline V gene, CDR1 is DFQATT and CDR2 is SNEGSKA (reference sequence). The CDR3 sequence is CSTRGQSNTEAFF. The CDR3 DNA reads as TGCAGTACTAGGGGACAGTCGAACACTGAAGCTTTCTTT.

This chain joins TRBV6-5 and TRBJ2-7; TRBD1 is a possible D gene (5 bases). The ends were cut back, 4 bases at V and 4 bases at J, with 17 bases in the middle. The germline CDR1 and CDR2 sequences are MNHEY and SVGAGI. This CDR3 spans 15 amino acids. CDR3 sequence: CASSSVRAILYEQYF. DNA for the CDR3: TGTGCCAGCAGTTCGGTCAGGGCGATCTTGTACGAGCAGTACTTC.

This clonotype has at least ten counts. The chain has TRBV24-1 and TRBJ2-2, with D tentatively TRBD1 (5 bases). The CDR3 consists of 16 residues. The V end was cut by 1 base, the J end by 1 base, with 9 bases between. Looked up from germline, CDR1 is KGHDR and CDR2 is SFDVKD. The CDR3 region has the DNA TGTGCCACCAGTGATTTTTCTACAGGGAACACCGGGGAGCTGTTTTTT. It codes for CATSDFSTGNTGELFF.

This chain connects TRBV11-2 to TRBJ2-7; TRBD1 agrees at 10 bases. V was clipped by 4 bases and J by 6 bases; unmatched bases: 9. CDR3 length: 15 residues. In germline, CDR1 is SGHAT, CDR2 FQNNGV. The CDR3 DNA reads TGTGCCAGCAGCTACCCCGGGACAGGGGCTGGCGAGCAGTACTTC. It translates to CASSYPGTGAGEQYF.

The sample holds a few counts of this clonotype. The rearrangement links TRBV5-1 to TRBJ2-7; 7 nucleotides agree with TRBD1. Trimming cost V 4 bases and J 1 base; bases outside gene matches: 8. The CDR3 loop spans 15 amino acids. CDR1 is SGHRS and CDR2 is YFSETQ in the germline V gene. The CDR3: CASSIPDRASYEQYF. The CDR3, as DNA: TGCGCCAGCAGCATCCCTGACAGGGCTTCCTACGAGCAGTACTTC.

Turning to this clonotype: The junction departs from germline at one end; a sequencing error may be responsible. The chain carries TRBV12-3 or TRBV12-4 and TRBJ2-7, with TRBD2 matching over 10 bases. The CDR3 has 14 residues. DNA for the CDR3: TGTGCCAGCAGCCCTGGACTAGCGGACTACGAGCAGTGCTTC. Its translation is CASSPGLADYEQCF.

V is TRBV30 and J is TRBJ2-7, with D hard to call. The V end was cut by 2 bases, the J end by 3 bases, with 14 bases between. CDR3 size: 14 residues. The germline V gene has CDR1 GTSNPN and CDR2 SVGIG (reference sequence). CDR3 in amino acids: CAWSIPWALYEQYF. DNA of the CDR3: TGTGCCTGGAGTATACCATGGGCACTCTACGAGCAGTACTTC.

This clonotype was seen repeatedly, ten times or more. This chain links TRBV6-5 with TRBJ1-5; tentatively, D is TRBD1 (5 bases). Per the germline V gene, CDR1 is MNHEY and CDR2 is SVGAGI. V lost 0 bases and J 4 bases, leaving 10 bases between the germline ends. This CDR3 has 15 amino acids. This CDR3 reads CASSYSKGANQPQHF. In DNA, the CDR3 is TGTGCCAGCAGTTACTCGAAAGGGGCGAATCAGCCCCAGCATTTT.

The count of this clonotype is one. With a much larger clone just one base away, this may be a read error. This chain connects TRBV28 to TRBJ1-5; TRBD1 might be the D (5 bases). Looked up from germline, CDR1 is MDHEN and CDR2 is SYDVKM. This CDR3 is built from 14 residues. The V and J ends lost 4 bases and 6 bases respectively, with 13 bases between them. This CDR3 is CASSSTESSQPQHF. CDR3 nucleotide sequence: TGTGCCAGCAGTTCGACAGAGTCCAGTCAGCCCCAGCATTTT.

The J gene is TRBJ2-2, the V gene TRBV20-1, with 7 bases identical to TRBD1. Germline V gene data show CDR1 as DFQATT and CDR2 as SNEGSKA (reference sequence). The V segment lost 3 bases and the J segment 5 bases; nucleotides outside the gene matches: 3. This CDR3 is built from 13 residues. Written as DNA, the CDR3 is TGCAGTGCTAGGAGGGGGCAGACCGGGGAGCTGTTTTTT. This encodes CSARRGQTGELFF.

This clonotype has a count of ten or more. The chain is built from TRBV6-1 and TRBJ2-5; possibly TRBD1 or TRBD2 for D (5 bases each). Germline V gene data show CDR1 as MNHNS and CDR2 as SASEGT. This CDR3 is 17 amino acids long. V lost 7 bases and J 5 bases, leaving 26 bases between the germline ends. The CDR3 nucleotides read TGTGCCAGCATGCCTATCGGGCGGATCATTGAGGGGGAGACCCAGTACTTC. The encoded protein is CASMPIGRIIEGETQYF.

This clonotype has more than one count but fewer than ten. Possible read error: a much larger clone is one base away. The chain joins TRBV11-2 to TRBJ1-1; no firm D call. From germline, CDR1 is SGHAT and CDR2 FQNNGV. Between the trimmed V and J ends, which lost 4 bases and 3 bases, there was a span of 9 bases. This CDR3 spans 13 amino acids. CDR3 residues: CASSYPEDTEAFF. The CDR3 region has the DNA TGTGCCAGCAGCTATCCAGAGGACACTGAAGCTTTCTTT.

This clonotype was detected ten times or more. This chain connects TRBV6-1 to TRBJ2-6; D remains ambiguous. Trimming pared 4 bases from V and 4 bases from J, leaving 8 bases between. CDR1 MNHNS and CDR2 SASEGT come from the germline V gene. The CDR3 is made up of 14 amino acids. The CDR3 region has the DNA TGTGCCAGCAGTGGAAGGTCCGGGGCCAACGTCCTGACTTTC. Translated, it gives CASSGRSGANVLTF.

This clonotype was picked up a small number of times. V and J are TRBV6-5 and TRBJ1-6; D ambiguous. CDR3 length equals 15 residues. V shed 0 bases and J shed 7 bases, with 10 bases lying between them. Germline V lookup: CDR1 MNHEY, CDR2 SVGAGI. The CDR3 nucleotides read TGTGCCAGCAGTTACTCGCGGACGACCAATTCACCCCTCCACTTT. Its protein is CASSYSRTTNSPLHF.

There are many counts of this clonotype. The chain uses TRBV2 and TRBJ2-7; D perhaps matches TRBD1 (5 bases). Deletions cut 6 bases from V and 3 bases from J, with 15 bases between. CDR1 and CDR2 from the germline V gene are SNHLY and FYNNEI. This CDR3 region has 14 residues. The CDR3 reads CASRPAQVYYEQYF. Here the CDR3 DNA reads TGTGCCAGCAGGCCCGCACAGGTATACTACGAGCAGTACTTC.

This clonotype was seen only a few times. The rearrangement links TRBV20-1 to TRBJ2-7, with D hard to call. Trimming took 4 bases from V and 3 from J, leaving 13 bases between them. The CDR3 has 13 amino acids. Germline CDR1 is DFQATT and CDR2 is SNEGSKA (reference sequence). CDR3 sequence (DNA): TGCAGTGCTATTACGGACCCTGGCTACGAGCAGTACTTC. As protein: CSAITDPGYEQYF.

This clonotype was counted once. A much larger clone lies a single base off, so this may be a read error. The V gene is TRBV11-2, the J gene TRBJ1-1; D remains unclear. The CDR3 is made up of 15 amino acids. Germline CDR1 SGHAT, CDR2 FQNNGV. The CDR3 here is CAGSLAAGFDTEAFF. Here the CDR3 DNA reads TGTGCCGGCAGCTTAGCCGCAGGATTCGACACTGAAGCTTTCTTT.